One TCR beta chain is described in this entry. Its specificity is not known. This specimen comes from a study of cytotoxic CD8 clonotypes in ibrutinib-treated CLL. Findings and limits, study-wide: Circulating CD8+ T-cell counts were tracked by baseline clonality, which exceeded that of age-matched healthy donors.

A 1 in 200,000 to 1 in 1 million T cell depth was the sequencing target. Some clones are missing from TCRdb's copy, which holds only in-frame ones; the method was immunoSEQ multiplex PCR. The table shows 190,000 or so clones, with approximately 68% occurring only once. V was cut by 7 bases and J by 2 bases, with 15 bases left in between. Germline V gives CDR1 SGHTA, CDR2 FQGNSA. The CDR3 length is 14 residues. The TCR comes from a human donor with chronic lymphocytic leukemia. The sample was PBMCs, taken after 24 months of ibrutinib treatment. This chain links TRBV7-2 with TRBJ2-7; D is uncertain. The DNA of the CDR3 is TGTGCCAGCAAGCTTGGGGTAATTCCCTACGAGCAGTACTTC. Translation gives CASKLGVIPYEQYF.